Listed here are 14 T cell receptor beta chains from one sample, sequenced in a study of blood T cell repertoires in COVID-19. Sequenced by immunoSEQ multiplex PCR; TCRdb stores in-frame clones only, minus some. This table has 350,000 to 550,000 clones, 80% to 90% appearing once. Sample: peripheral blood. These receptors originate from a woman aged 25 to 39 with acute or convalescent COVID-19.

A word on this clone: The same CDR3 can be traced to other DNA sequences in this sample. This chain joins TRBV12-3 or TRBV12-4 and TRBJ1-1; 7 positions agree with TRBD1. This CDR3 has 13 residues. Losses at the gene ends were 6 bases for V and 1 base for J; bases not matched to a gene: 2. The CDR3 bases are TGTGCCAGCAGGCGACAGGGGAACACTGAAGCTTTCTTT. Translated, it gives CASRRQGNTEAFF.

This rearrangement joins TRBV10-3 to TRBJ2-1, with 8 nucleotides matching TRBD2. The V gene end was trimmed by 7 bases and the J gene end by 3 bases; junction bases not matched to a gene: 5. This CDR3 is 14 amino acids long. Germline CDR1 reads ENHRY; CDR2 reads SYGVKD. The CDR3 sequence: CAINGGASYNEQFF. The CDR3 DNA reads as TGTGCCATCAACGGGGGGGCAAGCTACAATGAGCAGTTCTTC.

This chain connects TRBV7-9 to TRBJ2-5; tentative D call: TRBD1 (6 bases). Germline CDR1 reads SEHNR; CDR2 reads FQNEAQ (reference sequence). V gave up 4 bases and J gave up 2 bases, with 11 bases separating them. This CDR3 contains 14 residues. CDR3: CASSSDRLQETQYF. The CDR3 bases are TGTGCCAGCAGCTCCGACAGGCTTCAAGAGACCCAGTACTTC. The complete variable domain, with remaining parts taken from reference TRBV7-9 and TRBJ2-5, reads DTGVSQNPRHKITKRGQNVTFRCDPISEHNRLYWYRQTLGQGPEFLTYFQNEAQLEKSRLLSDRFSAERPKGSFSTLEIQRTEQGDSAMYLCASSSDRLQETQYFGPGTRLLVL.

V usage is TRBV30 and J usage is TRBJ1-1; 7 bases are a match to TRBD1. Losses at the gene ends were 1 base for V and 3 bases for J; bases not matched to a gene: 2. The CDR3 loop spans 13 amino acids. Germline loops: CDR1 GTSNPN, CDR2 SVGIG (reference sequence). CDR3 DNA sequence: TGTGCCTGGAGTGAAGACAGGGACACTGAAGCTTTCTTT. It specifies CAWSEDRDTEAFF.

V usage is TRBV11-2 and J usage is TRBJ2-3, with 10 bases matching TRBD2. The V gene end was trimmed by 2 bases and the J gene end by 2 bases; junction bases not matched to a gene: 4. CDR3 size: 16 residues. Germline assignment: CDR1 SGHAT and CDR2 FQNNGV. The CDR3 sequence is CASSLLAGALTDTQYF. The CDR3 region has the DNA TGTGCCAGCAGCTTACTAGCGGGGGCCCTCACAGATACGCAGTATTTT.

V is TRBV18 and J is TRBJ2-1; TRBD1 aligns across 8 bases. Germline V gene lookup returns CDR1 KGHSH and CDR2 LQKENI. This CDR3 comprises 14 residues. V was pared by 1 base and J by 6 bases, with 2 bases of the junction left unmatched. CDR3 in DNA: TGTGCCAGCTCACCACGGACAGGGAGCAATGAGCAGTTCTTC. Protein: CASSPRTGSNEQFF.

The J gene is TRBJ2-7, the V gene TRBV5-5; 9 bases match TRBD1. This CDR3 has 15 residues. Trimming cost V 1 base and J 4 bases; bases outside gene matches: 6. Germline V CDR1 and CDR2: SGHKS, YYEKEE (reference sequence). The CDR3 is CASSLWGQGEYEQYF. The CDR3 DNA reads as TGTGCCAGCAGCTTGTGGGGACAGGGAGAATACGAGCAGTACTTC.

The rearrangement links TRBV5-6 to TRBJ2-3; 9 bases are a match to TRBD2. Germline V lookup: CDR1 SGHDT, CDR2 YYEEEE. The CDR3 runs to 18 residues. Losses at the gene ends were 2 bases for V and 0 bases for J; bases not matched to a gene: 10. The CDR3 here is CASSFFGLAGESTDTQYF. CDR3 coding DNA: TGTGCCAGCAGCTTTTTTGGTTTAGCGGGGGAGAGCACAGATACGCAGTATTTT.

V gene TRBV12-3 or TRBV12-4 combines with J gene TRBJ2-3; D is unresolved. The CDR3 has 13 residues. V lost 10 bases and J lost 6, with 17 bases in between. CDR3 amino acids: CATSGWAEDTQYF. The CDR3 DNA reads as TGTGCCACCTCAGGCTGGGCCGAGGATACGCAGTATTTT.

The J gene is TRBJ2-1, the V gene TRBV2; 8 bases line up with TRBD1. Germline V gene lookup returns CDR1 SNHLY and CDR2 FYNNEI. This CDR3 is 15 amino acids long. Trimming cost V 5 bases and J 0 bases; bases outside gene matches: 3. The DNA for the CDR3 is TGTGCCAGCAGTTTTACAGGGGGCTCCTACAATGAGCAGTTCTTC. This gives the protein CASSFTGGSYNEQFF.

The chain employs TRBV19 and TRBJ1-5, with D tentatively TRBD1 (5 bases). The CDR3 contains 14 residues. Germline values: CDR1 LNHDA, CDR2 SQIVND (reference sequence). V lost 9 bases and J 5 bases, leaving 17 bases between the germline ends. The CDR3 is CASGMGLTHQPQHF. The CDR3 region has the DNA TGTGCCAGCGGGATGGGACTAACCCATCAGCCCCAGCATTTT.

This clone has ten or more counts. The chain recombines TRBV2 with TRBJ1-1; 8 bases fit TRBD1. In germline, CDR1 is SNHLY, CDR2 FYNNEI. The CDR3 consists of 14 residues. Unmatched junction bases numbered 4, after V lost 6 bases and J lost 1 base. The CDR3 region has the DNA TGTGCCAGCAGACCCGGGACAGGGAACACTGAAGCTTTCTTT. Amino acid sequence: CASRPGTGNTEAFF.

The chain uses TRBV11-3 and TRBJ2-7; 8 nucleotides line up with TRBD1. This CDR3 has 13 residues. V shed 4 bases and J 6 bases; nucleotides not matched to a gene: 5. The germline V gene has CDR1 SGHNT and CDR2 YENEEA. CDR3 protein: CASSSQQGAEQYF. Here the CDR3 DNA reads TGTGCCAGCAGCTCCCAGCAGGGGGCCGAGCAGTACTTC.

The J gene is TRBJ1-3, the V gene TRBV21-1; TRBD1 is the table's D call and was not checked against the DNA. TRBV21-1 is annotated as a pseudogene. The CDR3 has 18 amino acids. The DNA for the CDR3 is TGTGCCAGCAGCAAAATAGGGGGACAGATTGTCCCTGGAAACACCATATATTTT. Its protein product is CASSKIGGQIVPGNTIYF.